This T cell receptor (beta chain) emerged from a study of shared clonotypes between healthy human individuals. Findings and caveats of the study: Estimated richness was generally greater in naive than memory subsets. Sharing of clonotypes among donors was expected to vary with sequencing depth.

Splitting of each subset's genomic DNA was done evenly across several immunoSEQ plates. Authors' analysis steps: Junction-only immunoSEQ data arrived without quality scores, meaning filtering differed. Using immunoSEQ multiplex PCR, the repertoire was profiled, and TCRdb retains in-frame clones only, with some absent. V, J and clone size are those of that table, while D and trimming were read from the DNA. Among about 1.1 million clones listed, about 80% were seen once. The CDR3 spans 16 residues. Per germline, CDR1 SGHVS and CDR2 FQNEAQ. The trim removed 1 base at V and 3 bases at J, leaving 5 bases unmatched. This clone was recorded only once. Its cognate antigen is unknown.

Sequencing input: memory CD4+ T cells from PBMCs. Indicated subset: CD45RA-negative fraction. This sequence was found in a man between 18 and 35 years old in good health. Some clones in this sample may be carry-over from other donors' samples. V usage is TRBV7-8 and J usage is TRBJ2-1; 8 bases match TRBD2. This chain's CDR3 is CASSLGQREFYNEQFF. The DNA for the CDR3 is TGTGCCAGCAGCTTAGGGCAGCGGGAGTTCTACAATGAGCAGTTCTTC.